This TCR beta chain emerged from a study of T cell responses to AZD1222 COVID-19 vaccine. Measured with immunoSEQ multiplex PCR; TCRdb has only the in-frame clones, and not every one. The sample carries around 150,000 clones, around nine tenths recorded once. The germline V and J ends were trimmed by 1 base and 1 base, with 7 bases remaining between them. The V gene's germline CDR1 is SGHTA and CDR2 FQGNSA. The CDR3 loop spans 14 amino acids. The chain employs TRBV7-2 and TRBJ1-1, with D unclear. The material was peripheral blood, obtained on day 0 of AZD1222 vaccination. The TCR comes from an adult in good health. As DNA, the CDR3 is TGTGCCAGCAGCTTAGTTTGGAAGAACACTGAAGCTTTCTTT. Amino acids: CASSLVWKNTEAFF. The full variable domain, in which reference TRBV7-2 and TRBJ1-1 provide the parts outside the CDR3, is GAGVSQSPSNKVTEKGKDVELRCDPISGHTALYWYRQSLGQGLEFLIYFQGNSAPDKSGLPSDRFSAERTGGSVSTLTIQRTQQEDSAVYLCASSLVWKNTEAFFGQGTRLTVV.